These 13 T cell receptor beta chains came from one sample sequenced in a study of human T cells and chemical hapten exposure. One entry per CDR3 protein, called by TCRdb with MiXCR from the RACE reads. Here the sample spans 350,000 or so distinct CDR3 sequences, about 7% being singletons. The time point here: patch test 1, 2 weeks after DPC sensitization. Indicated treatment: therapeutic diphenylcyclopropenone sensitization with weekly scalp DPC. Sequenced material: whole blood, taken in connection with sensitization to the hapten diphenylcyclopropenone (DPC). All receptors come from a young woman with alopecia areata. Some clones in this sample may be carry-over from other donors' samples.

The table lists this clonotype with many counts. The chain recombines TRBV20-1 with TRBJ1-2; 7 bases line up with TRBD1. CDR1 is DFQATT, CDR2 SNEGSKA, per germline (reference sequence). J gave up 0 bases and V 3 bases, and 7 bases lay outside the gene matches. The CDR3 is 15 residues long. CDR3 in amino acids: CSARIDRATNYGYTF. CDR3 sequence (DNA): TGCAGTGCTAGGATCGACAGGGCAACTAACTATGGCTACACCTTC.

This clonotype was counted only a few times. The chain is built from TRBV4-3 and TRBJ2-2; D is perhaps TRBD2 (6 bases). The CDR3 is made up of 17 amino acids. Germline CDR1 and CDR2: LGHNA and YSLEER. Deletions cut 0 bases from V and 3 bases from J, with 14 bases between. CDR3 sequence reads: CASSQDLAASHTGELFF. In DNA, the CDR3 is TGCGCCAGCAGCCAAGATTTAGCGGCTTCTCACACCGGGGAGCTGTTTTTT.

This clonotype was counted many times. The V call is TRBV10-3, the J call TRBJ2-1; 7 nucleotides match TRBD2. The V gene end was trimmed by 3 bases and the J gene end by 7 bases; junction bases not matched to a gene: 6. Per germline, CDR1 ENHRY and CDR2 SYGVKD. The CDR3 contains 14 residues. The CDR3 sequence: CAISDGRASNEQFF. DNA of the CDR3: TGTGCCATCAGTGATGGGAGGGCTAGTAATGAGCAGTTCTTC.

In this sample, this clonotype turned up a few times. The chain couples TRBV10-3 to TRBJ2-7; no clear D gene. The germline CDR1 and CDR2 sequences are ENHRY and SYGVKD. There are 12 residues in the CDR3. With 0 bases removed from V and 3 bases from J, the gap between germline ends came to 3 bases. CDR3 sequence: CAISESSYEQYF. CDR3 DNA: TGTGCCATCAGTGAGTCCAGCTACGAGCAGTACTTC.

In this sample, this clonotype turned up many times. The gene calls are TRBV6-2 or TRBV6-3 and TRBJ1-1; the match to TRBD1 covers 7 bases. The CDR3 covers 15 residues. V shed 6 bases, J shed 2 bases, and the junction held 9 bases outside the gene matches. In germline, CDR1 is MNHEY, CDR2 SVGEGT. CDR3: CASRQSGTVNTEAFF. The CDR3 region has the DNA TGTGCCAGCAGGCAATCCGGGACAGTAAACACTGAAGCTTTCTTT.

Ten or more counts support this clonotype. CDR3 in amino acids: CASSSDTLNTGELFF. The CDR3 DNA reads as TGTGCCAGCAGTTCGGACACACTGAACACCGGGGAGCTGTTTTTT. J is TRBJ2-2 and V is TRBV12-3 or TRBV12-4; weak D call: TRBD1 (5 bases). The CDR3 loop spans 15 amino acids. V was cut by 4 bases and J by 1 base, with 10 bases left in between.

The V and J genes are TRBV20-1 and TRBJ2-7, with D perhaps TRBD1 or TRBD2 (5 bases each). V was trimmed by 6 bases and J by 0 bases, leaving 15 bases between them. Per germline, CDR1 DFQATT and CDR2 SNEGSKA (reference sequence). This CDR3 is 14 amino acids long. The DNA of the CDR3 is TGCAGTGCCGGCCGGGACCGGCTCTCCTACGAGCAGTACTTC. Its translation: CSAGRDRLSYEQYF.

J is TRBJ2-3 and V is TRBV15; 10 bases align to TRBD1. The J segment lost 4 bases and the V segment lost 3 bases, leaving 10 bases of the junction unmatched. There are 17 residues in the CDR3. In germline, CDR1 is LNHNV, CDR2 YYDKDF (reference sequence). The CDR3 DNA follows: TGTGCCACCAGCAGTTTCTTCAGGACAGGGGGAGCAGATACGCAGTATTTT. This translates into CATSSFFRTGGADTQYF.

This clonotype was observed many times. The chain couples TRBV2 to TRBJ2-3; the D is unclear. CDR1 is SNHLY and CDR2 is FYNNEI in the germline V gene. The CDR3 extends over 14 amino acids. With 3 bases removed from V and 6 bases from J, the gap between germline ends came to 13 bases. CDR3 sequence: CASSDRKSFDTQYF. The CDR3 DNA sequence: TGTGCCAGCAGTGACCGGAAGAGTTTTGATACGCAGTATTTT.

A few counts support this clonotype. V gene TRBV3-1 combines with J gene TRBJ2-1; TRBD1 might be the D (5 bases). Germline-derived CDR1 and CDR2 are LGHDT and YNNKEL (reference sequence). The CDR3 is 13 residues long. Trimming took 4 bases from V and 9 from J, leaving 13 bases between them. The CDR3 DNA sequence: TGTGCCAGCAGCCCCAGGGTAAGGCGTGAGCAGTTCTTC. The encoded protein is CASSPRVRREQFF.

The chain has TRBV28 and TRBJ2-1; D not certain. Trimming stripped 4 bases from V and 7 bases from J, with 11 bases between. CDR3 length equals 13 residues. Germline V CDR1 and CDR2: MDHEN, SYDVKM. CDR3 protein: CASSSIVLNEQFF. The CDR3 nucleotides are TGTGCCAGCAGTTCTATAGTTTTAAATGAGCAGTTCTTC.

This clonotype showed up just a few times. The chain employs TRBV4-1 and TRBJ1-1; 7 positions agree with TRBD1. The CDR3 is 19 residues long. With 0 bases clipped from V and 3 bases from J, the junction kept 16 bases outside the gene matches. Germline CDR1 reads MGHRA; CDR2 reads YSYEKL. CDR3 bases: TGCGCCAGCAGCCAAGATCCAGTAGTGACAGGGACTTTCGACACTGAAGCTTTCTTT. This encodes CASSQDPVVTGTFDTEAFF.

The CDR3 DNA sequence: TGTGCCAGCAGTCCGCGTGTTGGGACGCAAAAGAGGGAAAAACTGTTTTTT. It is translated as CASSPRVGTQKREKLFF. The J gene is TRBJ1-4, the V gene TRBV27; maybe TRBD1 (5 bases). Germline CDR1 MNHEY, CDR2 SMNVEV (reference sequence). There are 17 residues in the CDR3. Trimming left V 5 bases short and J 8 bases short, with 24 bases between.